These 10 T cell receptor beta chains were sequenced from one sample in a study of control samples from healthy donors and cancer patients. The method was immunoSEQ multiplex PCR; TCRdb's version includes in-frame clones alone and lacks a portion of them. Among 140,000 to 150,000 clones listed, over 85% were seen once. The sequenced sample consisted of blood. These receptors came from a young man in good health.

The chain uses TRBV27 and TRBJ2-3; D is unclear. The length of the CDR3 is 11 residues. Germline values: CDR1 MNHEY, CDR2 SMNVEV (reference sequence). V was trimmed by 3 bases and J by 6 bases, leaving 4 bases between them. CDR3 loop: CASSLGDTQYF. The CDR3 region has the DNA TGTGCCAGCAGTTTGGGGGATACGCAGTATTTT.

The gene calls are TRBV20-1 and TRBJ2-3, with no clear D. Germline CDR1 DFQATT, CDR2 SNEGSKA (reference sequence). There are 11 residues in the CDR3. V lost 2 bases to trimming and J lost 5 bases, with 5 bases between them. The CDR3 loop reads CSARTGDTQYF. CDR3 nucleotides: TGCAGTGCTAGAACCGGAGATACGCAGTATTTT.

The rearrangement joins TRBV19 to TRBJ2-5, with D unresolved. The V end was cut by 4 bases, the J end by 5 bases, with 11 bases between. The CDR3 spans 13 residues. From germline, CDR1 is LNHDA and CDR2 SQIVND (reference sequence). CDR3 sequence: CASSSVVGETQYF. The CDR3, as DNA: TGTGCCAGTAGTAGTGTAGTCGGGGAGACCCAGTACTTC.

The chain carries TRBV27 and TRBJ1-1; a possible D gene is TRBD1 (6 bases). CDR1 and CDR2 (germline): MNHEY, SMNVEV (reference sequence). The CDR3 covers 14 residues. Trimming removed 3 bases at V and 2 bases at J, with 10 bases between. DNA for the CDR3: TGTGCCAGCAGTTTGGGGGGGCAAAACACTGAAGCTTTCTTT. Its translation: CASSLGGQNTEAFF.

This clone has a single count. This chain joins TRBV6-2 or TRBV6-3 and TRBJ2-1; the match to TRBD2 covers 9 bases. Germline V lookup: CDR1 MNHEY, CDR2 SVGEGT. This CDR3 region has 17 residues. V was pared by 6 bases and J by 4 bases, with 13 bases of the junction left unmatched. CDR3 sequence: CASSKLTGTSLYNEQFF. Written as DNA, the CDR3 is TGTGCCAGCAGCAAACTAACCGGGACTAGCTTATACAATGAGCAGTTCTTC.

V and J are TRBV19 and TRBJ2-3; D gene uncertain. V dropped 1 base and J dropped 0 bases, with 11 bases sitting between them. The CDR3 contains 16 residues. CDR1 and CDR2 from the germline V gene are LNHDA and SQIVND (reference sequence). The CDR3 DNA reads TGTGCCAGTAGTATAGGAGACGGCTCTAGCACAGATACGCAGTATTTT. Protein sequence: CASSIGDGSSTDTQYF.

The chain joins TRBV5-6 to TRBJ2-3, with 9 bases fitting TRBD2. The germline V gene has CDR1 SGHDT and CDR2 YYEEEE. With 0 bases clipped from V and 0 bases from J, the junction kept 8 bases outside the gene matches. This CDR3 contains 18 residues. As DNA, the CDR3 is TGTGCCAGCAGCTTGGTTGGACTAGCGCCTGGAAGCACAGATACGCAGTATTTT. Translating it yields CASSLVGLAPGSTDTQYF.

This sequence joins TRBV9 and TRBJ2-6; TRBD2 is a possible D gene (5 bases). Germline CDR1 is SGDLS and CDR2 is YYNGEE. The CDR3 is made up of 15 amino acids. V was clipped by 0 bases and J by 2 bases, with 6 bases between them. CDR3 DNA: TGTGCCAGCAGCGTAGTGGGAGCTGGGGCCAACGTCCTGACTTTC. It translates to CASSVVGAGANVLTF.

J is TRBJ1-5 and V is TRBV12-3 or TRBV12-4, with 7 bases aligning to TRBD1. The CDR3 is 13 residues long. Trimming took 1 base from V and 10 from J; bases not matched to a gene: 4. This chain's CDR3 is CASSLGRGVPQHF. Here the CDR3 DNA reads TGTGCCAGCAGTTTAGGCAGGGGGGTTCCCCAGCATTTT.

V is TRBV24-1 and J is TRBJ1-5, with TRBD1 as a possible D gene (5 bases). The CDR3 has 12 residues. V was cut by 3 bases and J by 11 bases, with 10 bases left in between. Germline values: CDR1 KGHDR, CDR2 SFDVKD. This CDR3 is CATSDLRGTQHF. The CDR3, as DNA: TGTGCCACCAGTGATCTCCGGGGGACCCAGCATTTT.